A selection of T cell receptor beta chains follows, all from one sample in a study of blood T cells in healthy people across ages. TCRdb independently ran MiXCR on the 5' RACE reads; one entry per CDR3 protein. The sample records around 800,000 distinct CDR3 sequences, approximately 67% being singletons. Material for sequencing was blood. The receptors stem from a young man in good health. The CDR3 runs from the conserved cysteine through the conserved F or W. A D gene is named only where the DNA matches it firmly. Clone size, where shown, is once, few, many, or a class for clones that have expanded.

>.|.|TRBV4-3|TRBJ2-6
TGCGCCAGCAGCCAAGATAGGCAGGAGAGCTCTGGGGCCAACGTCCTGACTTTC
CASSQDRQESSGANVLTF
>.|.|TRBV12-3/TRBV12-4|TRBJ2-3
TGTGCCAGCAGTTTTGTTTGGAGGGCGGGCACAGATACGCAGTATTTT
CASSFVWRAGTDTQYF
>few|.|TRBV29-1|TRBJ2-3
TGCAGCATGGTACCCGGATCTTCGACGAATACGCAGTATTTT
CSMVPGSSTNTQYF
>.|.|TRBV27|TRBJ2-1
TGTGCCAGCAGTTTATGGGACCGGAACAATGAGCAGTTCTTC
CASSLWDRNNEQFF
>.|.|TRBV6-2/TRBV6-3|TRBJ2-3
TGTGCCAGCAGTCGACAAGACGGCACAGATACGCAGTATTTT
CASSRQDGTDTQYF
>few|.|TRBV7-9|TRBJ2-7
TGTGCCAGCAGCTTAGCGACGATCTACGAGCAGTACTTC
CASSLATIYEQYF
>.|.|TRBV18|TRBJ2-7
TGTGCCAGCTCACCAGCCCAGAAGGAGCAGTACTTC
CASSPAQKEQYF
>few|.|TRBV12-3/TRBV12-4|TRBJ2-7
TGTGCCAGCAGTCCTCACGGGCGCTACGAGCAGTACTTC
CASSPHGRYEQYF
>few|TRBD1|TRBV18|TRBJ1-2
TGTGCCAGCGCACCGGGACAGGGTGGCTACACCTTC
CASAPGQGGYTF
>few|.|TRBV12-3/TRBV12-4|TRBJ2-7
TGTGCCAGCACCTCGGGTCGGGACGAGCAGTACTTC
CASTSGRDEQYF
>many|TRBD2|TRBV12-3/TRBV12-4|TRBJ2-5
TGTGCCAGCAGGGTGAGGACTAGCGGGGAGACCCAGTACTTC
CASRVRTSGETQYF
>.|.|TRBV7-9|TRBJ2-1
TGTGCCAGCAGCTACGAGGATAGCTCCTACAATGAGCAGTTCTTC
CASSYEDSSYNEQFF
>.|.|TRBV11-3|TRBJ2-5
TGTGCCAGCAGCCCGGGACTTTGGGAGACCCAGTACTTC
CASSPGLWETQYF
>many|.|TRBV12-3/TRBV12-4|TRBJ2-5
TGTGCCAGCAGTTTTCTCGGGACCGGGGAGACCCAGTACTTC
CASSFLGTGETQYF
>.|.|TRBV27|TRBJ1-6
TGTGCCAGCAGTCCAGGACTGGGGTTAAATTCACCCCTCCACTTT
CASSPGLGLNSPLHF
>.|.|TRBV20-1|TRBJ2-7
TGCAGTGCTAGGATGGCGGGCGAGGGCTACGAGCAGTACTTC
CSARMAGEGYEQYF
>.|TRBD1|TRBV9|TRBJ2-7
TGTGCCAGCAGCTCCGGGGCAGGGGGCTACGAGCAGTACTTC
CASSSGAGGYEQYF
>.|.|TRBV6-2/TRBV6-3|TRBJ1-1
TGTGCCAGCAGCCTCCCTAGGGGAGGTCACACTGAAGCTTTCTTT
CASSLPRGGHTEAFF
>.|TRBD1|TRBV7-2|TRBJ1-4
TGTGCCAGCAGCGCCGGGAGGGGGCGGTCGGAAAAACTGTTTTTT
CASSAGRGRSEKLFF
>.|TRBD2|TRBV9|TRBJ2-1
TGTGCCAGCAGCGACCCACTAGCGCCGATGAGGAATGAGCAGTTCTTC
CASSDPLAPMRNEQFF
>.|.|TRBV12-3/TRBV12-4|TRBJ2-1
TGTGCCAGCAGTCCCAGGGGATTGGGGAATGAGCAGTTCTTC
CASSPRGLGNEQFF
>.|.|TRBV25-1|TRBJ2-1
TGTGCCAGCGCCAAGGCTGAGCAGTTCTTC
CASAKAEQFF
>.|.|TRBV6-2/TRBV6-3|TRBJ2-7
TGTGCCAGCGCCCGGTTCTCCTACGAGCAGTACTTC
CASARFSYEQYF
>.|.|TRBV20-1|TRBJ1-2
TGCAGTGCCGGACAGAGGGGCTACACCTTC
CSAGQRGYTF
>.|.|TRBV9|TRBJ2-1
TGTGCCAGCAGCGAAATAGACGACAATGAGCAGTTCTTC
CASSEIDDNEQFF
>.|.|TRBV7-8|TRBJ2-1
TGTGCCAGCAGCTTAGTGTCGATTTACAATGAGCTGTTCTTC
CASSLVSIYNELFF
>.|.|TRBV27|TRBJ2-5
TGTGCCAGCAGTTTCGTGAGGGGGGCCCAAGAGACCCAGTACTTC
CASSFVRGAQETQYF
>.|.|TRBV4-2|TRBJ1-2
TGTGCCAGCAGCCAAGAAGGGTCGCGGGGGGGCTATGGCTACACCTTC
CASSQEGSRGGYGYTF
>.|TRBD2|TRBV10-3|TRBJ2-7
TGTGCCATCAGGCCGGGACTAGCGGTCTCCTACGAGCAGTACTTC
CAIRPGLAVSYEQYF
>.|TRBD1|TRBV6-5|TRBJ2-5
TGTGCCAGCAGTTACTCAGGGGGCGGAGTAGAGACCCAGTACTTC
CASSYSGGGVETQYF
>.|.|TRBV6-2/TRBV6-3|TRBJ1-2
TGTGCCAGCAGTTACCCAACAAGCGGCTACACCTTC
CASSYPTSGYTF
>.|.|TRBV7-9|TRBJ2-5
TGTGCCAGCAGACGAGACTACCAAGAGACCCAGTACTTC
CASRRDYQETQYF
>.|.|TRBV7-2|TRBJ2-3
TGTGCCAGCAGTGAACTCGCGGGGACGCAGTATTTT
CASSELAGTQYF
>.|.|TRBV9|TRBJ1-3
TGTGCCAGCAGCGTATATCGGGGGCCCGCGTCTCTCTCTGGAAACACCATATATTTT
CASSVYRGPASLSGNTIYF
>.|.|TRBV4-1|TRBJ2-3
TGCGCCAGCAGCCCCTGGACCCAGACAGATACGCAGTATTTT
CASSPWTQTDTQYF
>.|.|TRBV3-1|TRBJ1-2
TGTGCCAGCAGCCAAGTTTCCCAGGGATTCACTAACTATGGCTACACCTTC
CASSQVSQGFTNYGYTF
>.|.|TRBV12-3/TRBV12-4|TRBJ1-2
TGTGCCAGCAGCGTGCTGGTCCCGGGCGGCTACACCTTC
CASSVLVPGGYTF
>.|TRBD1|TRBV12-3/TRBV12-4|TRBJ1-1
TGTGCCAGCAGTTTATCAGGGGGGAACACTGAAGCTTTCTTT
CASSLSGGNTEAFF
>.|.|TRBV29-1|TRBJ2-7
TGCAGCGTTGAAGACAGGGGACCAATTTACTTCTCCTACGAGCAGTACTTC
CSVEDRGPIYFSYEQYF
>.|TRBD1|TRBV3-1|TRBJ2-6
TGTGCCAGCAGCTCCGACAGGGGGCTAGGGGCCAACGTCCTGACTTTC
CASSSDRGLGANVLTF
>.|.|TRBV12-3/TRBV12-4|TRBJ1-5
TGCGCCAGCAGTCCCTCAATGAGGCAGCCCCAGCATTTT
CASSPSMRQPQHF
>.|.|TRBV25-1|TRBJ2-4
TGTGCCAGCAGTTTCCGACCGGGGGAGCAGTACTTC
CASSFRPGEQYF
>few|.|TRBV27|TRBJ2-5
TGTGCCAGCAGTATCGCAGGGCGAGAGACCCAGTACTTC
CASSIAGRETQYF
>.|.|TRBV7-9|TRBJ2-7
TGTGCCAGCAGCTTACATACGGATTACTACGAGCAGTACTTC
CASSLHTDYYEQYF
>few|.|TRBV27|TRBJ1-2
TGTGCCAGCAGTTTCCTTCAGAAAGGGAATCCCTTTAACTATGGCTACACCTTC
CASSFLQKGNPFNYGYTF
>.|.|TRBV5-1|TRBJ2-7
TGCGCCAGCAGGGGATCCATCTACGAGCAGTACTTC
CASRGSIYEQYF
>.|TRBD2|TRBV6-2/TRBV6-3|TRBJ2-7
TGTGCCAGCAGTTTTCCGGGACTAGCGGATTACGAGCAGTACTTC
CASSFPGLADYEQYF
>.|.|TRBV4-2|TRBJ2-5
TGTGCCAGCAGCCAAGATAGCCTAAAGGAGACCCAGTACTTC
CASSQDSLKETQYF
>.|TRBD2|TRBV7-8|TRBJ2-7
TGTGCCAGCAGCTTAGCGCGATTGCAGGTTGTGGAGCGGGGCTCCTACGAGCAGTACTTC
CASSLARLQVVERGSYEQYF
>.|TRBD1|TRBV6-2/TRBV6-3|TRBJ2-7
TGTGCCAGCAAAAAGGTCCCGGGACAGGGCCCCTACGAGCAGTACTTC
CASKKVPGQGPYEQYF
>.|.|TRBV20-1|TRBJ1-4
TGCAGTGCTACCTCCAGCCCAACTAATGAAAAACTGTTTTTT
CSATSSPTNEKLFF
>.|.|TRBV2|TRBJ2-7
TGTGCCAGCCACTCAGGGTGGACCTACGAGCAGTACTTC
CASHSGWTYEQYF
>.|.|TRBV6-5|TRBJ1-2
TGTGCCAGCAGTTACCTTCAGGGAAACTATGGCTACACCTTC
CASSYLQGNYGYTF